A single sample gave rise to the 11 T cell receptor beta chains below, sequenced in a study of cytomegalovirus exposure and HLA in healthy donors. The PCR was carried out with 60 Vbeta primers and 13 Jbeta primers. The data were produced by immunoSEQ multiplex PCR, yet TCRdb's version contains in-frame clones alone and is incomplete. The table includes about 160,000 clones, 80% to 90% detected once. The sequenced sample was PBMCs. These receptors were collected from a young woman in good health and CMV-seronegative.

The chain employs TRBV7-2 and TRBJ1-2; D not resolved. V was clipped by 4 bases and J by 7 bases, with 19 bases between them. Germline CDR1 SGHTA, CDR2 FQGNSA. CDR3 length equals 15 residues. CDR3 nucleotide sequence: TGTGCCAGCAGCTCCGGTGCCGGAGTTGGAGGTGGCTACACCTTC. Amino acid sequence: CASSSGAGVGGGYTF.

This clone has just one count. This sequence joins TRBV5-6 and TRBJ1-1; weak D call: TRBD1 (6 bases). The ends were cut back, 2 bases at V and 6 bases at J, with 14 bases in the middle. This CDR3 region has 14 residues. Germline values: CDR1 SGHDT, CDR2 YYEEEE. The CDR3: CASSLGQSRAEAFF. DNA for the CDR3: TGTGCCAGCAGCTTAGGACAGTCAAGGGCTGAAGCTTTCTTT. The full variable domain, in which reference TRBV5-6 and TRBJ1-1 provide the parts outside the CDR3, is DAGVTQSPTHLIKTRGQQVTLRCSPKSGHDTVSWYQQALGQGPQFIFQYYEEEERQRGNFPDRFSGHQFPNYSSELNVNALLLGDSALYLCASSLGQSRAEAFFGQGTRLTVV.

CDR3 sequence (DNA): TGTGCCAGCAGCTTCGACAGGGGTGGAGGAAACACCATATATTTT. Amino acids: CASSFDRGGGNTIYF. J is TRBJ1-3 and V is TRBV7-2; TRBD1 aligns across 8 bases. The CDR3 loop spans 15 amino acids. V shed 3 bases and J 4 bases; nucleotides not matched to a gene: 5. Germline V gene lookup returns CDR1 SGHTA and CDR2 FQGNSA. The entire variable domain, with the rest obtained from reference TRBV7-2 and TRBJ1-3, is as follows: GAGVSQSPSNKVTEKGKDVELRCDPISGHTALYWYRQSLGQGLEFLIYFQGNSAPDKSGLPSDRFSAERTGGSVSTLTIQRTQQEDSAVYLCASSFDRGGGNTIYFGEGSWLTVV.

The CDR3 coding sequence is TGCAGTGCCCAAAGCTCAGATACGCAGTATTTT. Translated: CSAQSSDTQYF. V is TRBV20-1 and J is TRBJ2-3, with D unclear. The CDR3 consists of 11 residues. With 6 bases removed from V and 4 bases from J, the gap between germline ends came to 8 bases. The germline gives CDR1 DFQATT, CDR2 SNEGSKA (reference sequence).

The CDR3 region has the DNA TGTGCCAGCAGTGACGAGGGACAGGGTGGGCAAACTAATGAAAAACTGTTTTTT. Protein product: CASSDEGQGGQTNEKLFF. The chain links TRBV6-4 to TRBJ1-4, with 9 bases that match TRBD1. CDR3 length: 18 residues. V lost 2 bases to trimming and J lost 1 base; unmatched junction nucleotides: 8. From germline, CDR1 is MRHNA and CDR2 SNTAGT.

The chain is built from TRBV5-4 and TRBJ1-1; a possible D gene is TRBD1 (5 bases). The CDR3 totals 13 residues. Germline lookup yields CDR1 SGHNT and CDR2 YYREEE (reference sequence). V lost 3 bases and J 5 bases, leaving 11 bases between the germline ends. CDR3 sequence reads: CASSSQGRTEAFF. The CDR3 bases are TGTGCCAGCAGCTCTCAGGGTAGGACTGAAGCTTTCTTT. The full variable domain, completed using reference TRBV5-4 and TRBJ1-1, is ETGVTQSPTHLIKTRGQQVTLRCSSQSGHNTVSWYQQALGQGPQFIFQYYREEENGRGNFPPRFSGLQFPNYSSELNVNALELDDSALYLCASSSQGRTEAFFGQGTRLTVV.

This clone was observed a handful of times. The V call is TRBV5-6, the J call TRBJ2-2; D ambiguous. Trimming shortened V by 4 bases and J by 1 base, and 5 bases separated the two germline ends. The CDR3 sequence is 13 residues long. Per germline, CDR1 SGHDT and CDR2 YYEEEE. The CDR3 here is CASSLWNTGELFF. For the CDR3, the DNA is TGTGCCAGCAGCCTCTGGAACACCGGGGAGCTGTTTTTT. The full variable domain, its missing parts supplied by reference TRBV5-6 and TRBJ2-2, is DAGVTQSPTHLIKTRGQQVTLRCSPKSGHDTVSWYQQALGQGPQFIFQYYEEEERQRGNFPDRFSGHQFPNYSSELNVNALLLGDSALYLCASSLWNTGELFFGEGSRLTVL.

The rearrangement links TRBV9 to TRBJ2-7; 10 nucleotides agree with TRBD2. The length of the CDR3 is 14 residues. The trim removed 0 bases at V and 5 bases at J, leaving 2 bases unmatched. The germline CDR1 and CDR2 sequences are SGDLS and YYNGEE. The CDR3 reads CASSVEREGHEQYF. The CDR3 coding sequence is TGTGCCAGCAGCGTAGAGCGGGAGGGCCACGAGCAGTACTTC.

The rearrangement uses TRBV9 and TRBJ2-2; 11 bases line up with TRBD2. The CDR3 runs 18 residues. V shed 0 bases, J shed 3 bases, and the junction held 7 bases outside the gene matches. CDR1 is SGDLS, CDR2 YYNGEE, per germline. The CDR3 DNA is TGTGCCAGCAGCGTAGGACTAGCGGGAACAAGTCACACCGGGGAGCTGTTTTTT. Encoded protein: CASSVGLAGTSHTGELFF.

This chain joins TRBV19 and TRBJ2-7; 10 positions agree with TRBD2. Germline trimming cut 4 bases from V and 2 bases from J; bases unmatched to any gene: 11. The CDR3 covers 17 residues. Germline V CDR1 and CDR2: LNHDA, SQIVND (reference sequence). In nucleotides, the CDR3 is TGTGCCAGTAGTAAAGTCCCTAGCGGGAGCCTCACCTACGAGCAGTACTTC. Its translation: CASSKVPSGSLTYEQYF.

The chain is built from TRBV9 and TRBJ2-1, with 8 positions matching TRBD2. Germline V gene data show CDR1 as SGDLS and CDR2 as YYNGEE. V lost 2 bases to trimming and J lost 6 bases; unmatched junction nucleotides: 10. This CDR3 is 16 amino acids long. DNA of the CDR3: TGTGCCAGCAGCGTCACCGGGACTAGAGGGGGCAATGAGCAGTTCTTC. It yields the protein CASSVTGTRGGNEQFF.